A single sample is the source of the 17 T cell receptor beta chains below, sequenced in a study of blood T cell repertoires in COVID-19. Sequenced by immunoSEQ multiplex PCR; TCRdb stores in-frame clones only, minus some. The data show 180,000 or so clones, with 86% seen just once and 0.99% held by the top ten. The sample comprised peripheral blood. The receptors originated from a man between 18 and 35 years old with acute or convalescent COVID-19.

This rearrangement joins TRBV28 to TRBJ2-3; TRBD1 matches at 10 bases. CDR3 length: 16 amino acids. V lost 4 bases to trimming and J lost 2 bases; unmatched junction nucleotides: 6. Germline loops: CDR1 MDHEN, CDR2 SYDVKM. This CDR3 reads CASSSPGQGPTDTQYF. The CDR3 nucleotides are TGTGCCAGCAGTTCTCCGGGACAGGGGCCCACAGATACGCAGTATTTT. The full variable domain, its missing parts supplied by reference TRBV28 and TRBJ2-3, is DVKVTQSSRYLVKRTGEKVFLECVQDMDHENMFWYRQDPGLGLRLIYFSYDVKMKEKGDIPEGYSVSREKKERFSLILESASTNQTSMYLCASSSPGQGPTDTQYFGPGTRLTVL.

About this clone: One junction end disagrees with the germline gene, perhaps due to a read error. The chain uses TRBV23-1 and TRBJ1-6; 10 bases line up with TRBD1. TRBV23-1 is noted as an ORF with a role that remains uncertain. The CDR3 length is 16 residues. CDR3 DNA sequence: TGCGCCAGCAGACAATCTCCGACAGGGGGCAGGTCACCCCTCCACTTT. Its translation is CASRQSPTGGRSPLHF.

This clone is a singleton in its sample. The V and J genes are TRBV9 and TRBJ2-6, with D possibly matching TRBD1 (6 bases). This CDR3 comprises 18 residues. V was trimmed by 2 bases and J by 0 bases, leaving 15 bases between them. Germline CDR1 reads SGDLS; CDR2 reads YYNGEE. The CDR3 sequence is CASSVRSQGSSGANVLTF. The CDR3 DNA follows: TGTGCCAGCAGCGTTCGGTCGCAGGGGAGCTCTGGGGCCAACGTCCTGACTTTC.

The chain links TRBV7-8 to TRBJ2-1; TRBD2 matches 11 bases. Looked up from germline, CDR1 is SGHVS and CDR2 is FQNEAQ. The CDR3 spans 15 residues. Trimming took 4 bases from V and 2 from J; bases not matched to a gene: 1. The CDR3 nucleotides read TGTGCCAGCAGCTCTAGCGGGGGGACCTACAATGAGCAGTTCTTC. It is translated as CASSSSGGTYNEQFF.

The rearrangement joins TRBV28 to TRBJ2-7; a weak D match, TRBD1 (6 bases). CDR3 length: 18 residues. Germline V gives CDR1 MDHEN, CDR2 SYDVKM. V lost 4 bases, J lost 4 bases, and 26 bases lay in between. The CDR3 here is CASSSLRGKTGSRYEQYV. CDR3 coding DNA: TGTGCCAGCAGTTCCCTGAGGGGCAAAACAGGGTCCAGGTACGAGCAGTACGTC.

This clone appeared a few times. This is likely a read error, given that the CDR3 carries no conserved phenylalanine or tryptophan at its end. It is unclear where the CDR3 begins or ends on the DNA, so no DNA is shown, and the CDR3 is as TCRdb lists it. The chain has TRBV24-1 and TRBJ1-1. Germline V gives CDR1 KGHDR, CDR2 SFDVKD. The CDR3 is 11 amino acids long, termini counted. CDR3 region: CATSDSPAEAL.

The V gene is TRBV30, the J gene TRBJ2-3, with 10 bases identical to TRBD1. CDR1 and CDR2 from the germline V gene are GTSNPN and SVGIG (reference sequence). Trimming cost V 3 bases and J 4 bases; bases outside gene matches: 7. The CDR3 length is 15 residues. CDR3 sequence: CAWRSGQGGPDTQYF. The CDR3 bases are TGTGCCTGGAGGTCCGGACAGGGGGGCCCAGATACGCAGTATTTT.

In DNA form, the CDR3 reads TGTGCCACACAGAGGGGGGGTCACCCTGAAGCTTTCTTT. It codes for CATQRGGHPEAFF. The chain combines TRBV2 with TRBJ1-1, with D perhaps matching TRBD1 (6 bases). The CDR3 spans 13 residues. V lost 10 bases to trimming and J lost 6 bases, with 18 bases between them. Germline V gives CDR1 SNHLY, CDR2 FYNNEI.

This clone was observed once. The genes are TRBV28 and TRBJ1-2; weak D call: TRBD1 (5 bases). The CDR3 loop spans 15 amino acids. The germline CDR1 and CDR2 sequences are MDHEN and SYDVKM. The V gene lost 5 bases and the J gene lost 6 bases, with 19 bases spanning the gap. CDR3 sequence reads: CASSTPFGQGDGYTF. The CDR3 nucleotides are TGTGCCAGCAGTACCCCCTTCGGGCAGGGTGATGGCTACACCTTC.

This rearrangement joins TRBV11-2 to TRBJ1-1; D gene ambiguous. Trimming left V 1 base short and J 2 bases short, with 5 bases between. Germline CDR1 is SGHAT and CDR2 is FQNNGV. The CDR3 extends over 13 amino acids. The CDR3 loop is CASSLALNTEAFF. The CDR3 DNA reads TGTGCCAGCAGCTTAGCTCTAAACACTGAAGCTTTCTTT.

V usage is TRBV19 and J usage is TRBJ2-1; 8 bases fit TRBD1. The CDR3 loop spans 15 amino acids. The V gene's germline CDR1 is LNHDA and CDR2 SQIVND (reference sequence). The V segment lost 5 bases and the J segment 0 bases; nucleotides outside the gene matches: 3. In DNA, the CDR3 is TGTGCCAGTAGTTCCGACAGGGGCTCCTACAATGAGCAGTTCTTC. The encoded protein is CASSSDRGSYNEQFF.

This rearrangement joins TRBV12-5 to TRBJ1-5; D gene uncertain. V gave up 2 bases and J gave up 2 bases, with 7 bases separating them. In germline, CDR1 is LGHNT, CDR2 FRNRAP. The CDR3 covers 14 residues. Written as DNA, the CDR3 is TGTGCTAGTGGTTTGCCAGGCGGCAATCAGCCCCAGCATTTT. This sequence encodes CASGLPGGNQPQHF. Variable domain in full (rest from reference TRBV12-5 and TRBJ1-5): DARVTQTPRHKVTEMGQEVTMRCQPILGHNTVFWYRQTMMQGLELLAYFRNRAPLDDSGMPKDRFSAEMPDATLATLKIQPSEPRDSAVYFCASGLPGGNQPQHFGDGTRLSIL.

V is TRBV19 and J is TRBJ1-4; TRBD1 might be the D (6 bases). The germline gives CDR1 LNHDA, CDR2 SQIVND (reference sequence). V was trimmed by 9 bases and J by 5 bases, leaving 16 bases between them. This CDR3 region has 14 residues. CDR3 sequence (DNA): TGTGCCAGCAATTATGCAGGGGAGAATGAAAAACTGTTTTTT. Protein sequence: CASNYAGENEKLFF.

This clone was seen a handful of times. This CDR3 is CASSYPGQTTDTQYF. The CDR3 bases are TGTGCCAGCAGCTATCCGGGACAGACCACAGATACGCAGTATTTT. The chain combines TRBV7-9 with TRBJ2-3; 7 nucleotides agree with TRBD1. CDR1 is SEHNR, CDR2 FQNEAQ, per germline (reference sequence). This CDR3 is built from 15 residues. The V gene end was trimmed by 4 bases and the J gene end by 2 bases; junction bases not matched to a gene: 6.

This clone occurred a few times. The rearrangement uses TRBV7-9 and TRBJ2-6; 8 positions agree with TRBD1. The germline V gene encodes CDR1 SEHNR and CDR2 FQNEAQ (reference sequence). This CDR3 contains 17 residues. After removal of 3 bases from V and 2 bases from J, the junction contained 6 bases not matched to a gene. CDR3 protein: CASSFNKQGAGANVLTF. CDR3 nucleotide sequence: TGTGCCAGCAGCTTCAACAAACAGGGGGCTGGGGCCAACGTCCTGACTTTC.

This clone appeared a few times. The chain uses TRBV7-8 and TRBJ1-2; D is unclear. This CDR3 region has 15 residues. Trimming took off 1 base at V and 4 bases at J, with 13 bases between the two ends. Per germline, CDR1 SGHVS and CDR2 FQNEAQ. The CDR3 region is CASSLGSVGSYGYTF. The DNA for the CDR3 is TGTGCCAGCAGCTTAGGGTCAGTTGGGAGCTATGGCTACACCTTC.

The chain is built from TRBV28 and TRBJ2-4; 8 nucleotides align to TRBD2. The germline CDR1 and CDR2 sequences are MDHEN and SYDVKM. J lost 6 bases, V lost 7 bases, and 8 bases had no gene match. This CDR3 comprises 14 residues. The CDR3 region is CASTPRGGGNIQYF. CDR3 nucleotides: TGTGCCAGCACTCCCCGGGGGGGAGGAAACATTCAGTACTTC.